The 5 T cell receptor beta chains below all came from one sample that was sequenced in a study of post-analysis software for immune sequencing data. Study outcomes and limitations: In patients, TRBV5-6, TRBV5-1 and TRBV20-1 belonged to five or six TRBV segments found more frequently than in controls.

Included in the TCR beta cDNA libraries were unique molecular identifiers. TCRdb independently ran MiXCR on the PCR reads; one entry per CDR3 protein. The sample shows about 460,000 distinct CDR3 sequences, less than 45% of them seen only once. For these receptors, no antigen is known. The sequencing sample was made of blood. All receptors come from a girl under 18 with multiple sclerosis.

The rearrangement uses TRBV30 and TRBJ2-1, with 12 bases matching TRBD2. Germline CDR1 is GTSNPN and CDR2 is SVGIG (reference sequence). This CDR3 contains 15 residues. With 1 base clipped from V and 6 bases from J, the junction kept 4 bases outside the gene matches. The CDR3 nucleotides read TGTGCCTGGAGTGCGCGGACTAGCGGGATCAATGAGCAGTTCTTC. Amino acids: CAWSARTSGINEQFF. The complete variable domain, with remaining parts taken from reference TRBV30 and TRBJ2-1, reads SQTIHQWPATLVQPVGSPLSLECTVEGTSNPNLYWYRQAAGRGLQLLFYSVGIGQISSEVPQNLSASRPQDRQFILSSKKLLLSDSGFYLCAWSARTSGINEQFFGPGTRLTVL.

The CDR3 protein is CASPPSSLNTEAFF. CDR3 sequence (DNA): TGTGCCAGCCCACCCTCTTCATTGAACACTGAAGCTTTCTTT. V and J are TRBV28 and TRBJ1-1; unclear D gene. The germline V and J ends were trimmed by 8 bases and 0 bases, with 13 bases remaining between them. Germline V lookup: CDR1 MDHEN, CDR2 SYDVKM. The CDR3 consists of 14 residues.

V usage is TRBV7-2 and J usage is TRBJ2-7; no clear D. CDR1 and CDR2 (germline): SGHTA, FQGNSA. The CDR3 totals 13 residues. Trimming shortened V by 1 base and J by 6 bases, and 10 bases separated the two germline ends. CDR3: CASSLVSTAEQYF. CDR3 DNA: TGTGCCAGCAGCTTAGTATCCACAGCCGAGCAGTACTTC.

This chain joins TRBV29-1 and TRBJ1-1, with D perhaps matching TRBD1 (6 bases). This CDR3 has 13 amino acids. The germline V and J ends were trimmed by 7 bases and 1 base, with 13 bases remaining between them. Germline CDR1 SQVTM, CDR2 ANQGSEA. The CDR3 is CSAETGANTEAFF. CDR3 nucleotides: TGCAGCGCTGAGACAGGAGCGAACACTGAAGCTTTCTTT.

About this clonotype: The junction departs from germline at one end; a sequencing error may be responsible. This rearrangement joins TRBV24-1 to TRBJ2-5; perhaps TRBD1 as D (7 bases). The DNA end is more similar to TRBJ2-7, so the J call may be wrong. Germline V gene lookup returns CDR1 KGHDR and CDR2 SFDVKD. The CDR3 sequence is 15 residues long. Here the CDR3 DNA reads TGTGCCGCCAGTGATTGGCAGGGGGGATTCTACGAGCAGTACTTC. Protein product: CAASDWQGGFYEQYF.